The entry that follows covers one T cell receptor (beta chain) sequence. These data belong to a study of OX40 agonist ivuxolimab in advanced cancers. About the study: Ivuxolimab was delivered to patients intravenously every 2 weeks at doses spanning 0.01 to 10 mg/kg.

Trimming at V came to 2 bases and at J to 1 base, leaving 4 bases not matched to a gene. The germline V gene encodes CDR1 SGHRS and CDR2 YFSETQ. This CDR3 region has 15 residues. Measured with immunoSEQ multiplex PCR; TCRdb has only the in-frame clones, and not every one. In the table there are 65,000 to 90,000 clones, more than 85% of which are singletons. The sequencing here drew on CD4+ or CD8+ T cells sorted from blood, taken in a trial of the OX40 agonist ivuxolimab. This receptor was taken from an adult with an advanced solid tumor such as melanoma, head and neck, liver or kidney cancer. The chain recombines TRBV5-1 with TRBJ2-5, with 8 bases lining up with TRBD2. The CDR3 DNA is TGCGCCAGCAGCTTCTGGACTAGCAGCCAAGAGACCCAGTACTTC. It encodes CASSFWTSSQETQYF.